This TCR beta chain was captured in a study of T cell changes during pregnancy in multiple sclerosis. The CDR3 runs to 14 residues. Germline loops: CDR1 LGHNA, CDR2 YNFKEQ. J gave up 1 base and V 1 base, and 1 base lay outside the gene matches. The assay was immunoSEQ multiplex PCR, and TCRdb's table has in-frame clones only and misses some. The table has around 130,000 clones, about 96% seen once; the top ten hold less than 0.55%. This clone was counted a single time. The receptor was isolated from a female donor with multiple sclerosis, enrolled in a pregnancy study. The chain recombines TRBV4-2 with TRBJ2-7; 7 nucleotides align to TRBD2. Material: peripheral blood, obtained after pregnancy. CDR3 DNA sequence: TGTGCCAGCAGCCAAGGACTAGCTTCCTACGAGCAGTACTTC. This gives the protein CASSQGLASYEQYF.